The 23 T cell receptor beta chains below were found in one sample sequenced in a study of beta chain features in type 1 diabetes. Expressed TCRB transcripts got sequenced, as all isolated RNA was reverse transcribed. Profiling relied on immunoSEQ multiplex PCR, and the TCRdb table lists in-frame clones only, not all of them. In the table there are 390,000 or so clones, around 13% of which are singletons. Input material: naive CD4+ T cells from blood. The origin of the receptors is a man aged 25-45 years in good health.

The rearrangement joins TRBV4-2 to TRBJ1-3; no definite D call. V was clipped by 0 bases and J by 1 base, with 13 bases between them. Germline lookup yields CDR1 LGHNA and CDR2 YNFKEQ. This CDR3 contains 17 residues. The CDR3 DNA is TGTGCCAGCAGCCAAGAAACAGTTTGGCGGTCTGGAAACACCATATATTTT. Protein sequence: CASSQETVWRSGNTIYF.

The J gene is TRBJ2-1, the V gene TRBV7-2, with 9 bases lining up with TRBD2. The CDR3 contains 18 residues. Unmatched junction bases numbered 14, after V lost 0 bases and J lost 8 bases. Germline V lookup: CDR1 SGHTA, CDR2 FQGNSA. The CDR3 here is CASSLASSGLAGRHEQFF. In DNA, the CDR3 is TGTGCCAGCAGCTTAGCTTCATCGGGGCTAGCGGGGCGACATGAGCAGTTCTTC. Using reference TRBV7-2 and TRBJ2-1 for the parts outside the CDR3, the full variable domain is GAGVSQSPSNKVTEKGKDVELRCDPISGHTALYWYRQSLGQGLEFLIYFQGNSAPDKSGLPSDRFSAERTGGSVSTLTIQRTQQEDSAVYLCASSLASSGLAGRHEQFFGPGTRLTVL.

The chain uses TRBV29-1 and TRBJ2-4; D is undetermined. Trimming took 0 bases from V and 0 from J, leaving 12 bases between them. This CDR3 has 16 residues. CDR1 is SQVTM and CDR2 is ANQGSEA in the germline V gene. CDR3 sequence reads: CSVEDLASPAKNIQYF. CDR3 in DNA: TGCAGCGTTGAAGATTTGGCCTCGCCAGCCAAAAACATTCAGTACTTC.

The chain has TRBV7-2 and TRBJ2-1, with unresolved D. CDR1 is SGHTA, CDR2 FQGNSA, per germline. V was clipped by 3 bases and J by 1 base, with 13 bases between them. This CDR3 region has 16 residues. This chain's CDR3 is CASSFRVRTSYNEQFF. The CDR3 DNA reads TGTGCCAGCAGCTTTAGGGTACGAACGTCCTACAATGAGCAGTTCTTC.

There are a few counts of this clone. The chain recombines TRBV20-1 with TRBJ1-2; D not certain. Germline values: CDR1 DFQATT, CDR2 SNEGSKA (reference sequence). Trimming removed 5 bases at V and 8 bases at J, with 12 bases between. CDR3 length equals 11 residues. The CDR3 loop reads CSAPTAGGYTF. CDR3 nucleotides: TGCAGTGCTCCAACCGCGGGGGGCTACACCTTC.

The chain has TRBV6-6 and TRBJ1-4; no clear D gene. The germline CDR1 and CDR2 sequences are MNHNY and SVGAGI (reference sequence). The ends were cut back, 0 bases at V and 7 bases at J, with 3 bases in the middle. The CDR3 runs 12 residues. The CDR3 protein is CASSYSGEKLFF. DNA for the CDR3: TGTGCCAGCAGTTACTCGGGTGAAAAACTGTTTTTT.

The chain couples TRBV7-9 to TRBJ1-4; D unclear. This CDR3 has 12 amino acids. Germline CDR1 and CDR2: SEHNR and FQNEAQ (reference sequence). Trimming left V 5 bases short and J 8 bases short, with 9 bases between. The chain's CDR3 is CASSPGAEKLFF. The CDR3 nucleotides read TGTGCCAGCAGCCCTGGAGCAGAAAAACTGTTTTTT.

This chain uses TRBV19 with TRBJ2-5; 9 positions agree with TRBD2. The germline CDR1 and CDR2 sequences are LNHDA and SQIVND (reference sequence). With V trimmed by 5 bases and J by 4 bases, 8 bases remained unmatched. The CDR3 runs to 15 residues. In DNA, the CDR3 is TGTGCCAGTAGTGACCTCGGCGGGAGGGGAGAGACCCAGTACTTC. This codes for CASSDLGGRGETQYF.

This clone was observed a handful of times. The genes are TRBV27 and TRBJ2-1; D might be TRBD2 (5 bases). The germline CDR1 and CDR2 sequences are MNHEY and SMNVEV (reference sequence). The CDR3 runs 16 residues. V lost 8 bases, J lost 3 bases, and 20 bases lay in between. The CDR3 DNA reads TGTGCCAGCTGTCGTGACGGAGAGGGCTACTACAATGAGCAGTTCTTC. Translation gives CASCRDGEGYYNEQFF.

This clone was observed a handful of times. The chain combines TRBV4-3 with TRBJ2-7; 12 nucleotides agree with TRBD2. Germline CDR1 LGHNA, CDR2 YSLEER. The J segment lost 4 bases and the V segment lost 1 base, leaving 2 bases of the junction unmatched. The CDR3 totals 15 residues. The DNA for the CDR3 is TGCGCCAGCAGCCAAGCGACTAGCGGGGGTTACGAGCAGTACTTC. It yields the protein CASSQATSGGYEQYF.

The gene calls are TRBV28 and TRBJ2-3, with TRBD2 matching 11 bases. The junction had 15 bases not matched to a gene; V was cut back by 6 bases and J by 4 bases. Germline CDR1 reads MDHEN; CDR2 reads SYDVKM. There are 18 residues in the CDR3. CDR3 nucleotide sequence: TGTGCCAGCAGCCCCATTAGCGGGAGGGGTCAAGTGGCAGATACGCAGTATTTT. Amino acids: CASSPISGRGQVADTQYF.

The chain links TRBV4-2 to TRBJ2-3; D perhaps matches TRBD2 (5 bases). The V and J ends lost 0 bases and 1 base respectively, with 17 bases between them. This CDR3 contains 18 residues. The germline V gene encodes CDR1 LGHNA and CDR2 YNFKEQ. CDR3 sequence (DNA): TGTGCCAGCAGCCAAGAACGGGTAGGGAAGCGGCGCACAGATACGCAGTATTTT. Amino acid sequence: CASSQERVGKRRTDTQYF.

The CDR3 DNA is TGCAGCGTTCAGACTAGCGGGAGGGCCAGGTACAATGAGCAGTTCTTC. This codes for CSVQTSGRARYNEQFF. This sequence joins TRBV29-1 and TRBJ2-1; 14 nucleotides match TRBD2. This CDR3 region has 16 residues. V dropped 5 bases and J dropped 4; count of bases not matched to a gene: 7. CDR1 and CDR2 (germline): SQVTM, ANQGSEA.

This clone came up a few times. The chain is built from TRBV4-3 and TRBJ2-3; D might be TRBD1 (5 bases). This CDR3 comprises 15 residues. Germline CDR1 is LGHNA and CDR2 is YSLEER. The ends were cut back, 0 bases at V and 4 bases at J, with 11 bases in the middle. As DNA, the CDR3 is TGCGCCAGCAGCCAAGACAGGGTTAATCCAGATACGCAGTATTTT. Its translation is CASSQDRVNPDTQYF.

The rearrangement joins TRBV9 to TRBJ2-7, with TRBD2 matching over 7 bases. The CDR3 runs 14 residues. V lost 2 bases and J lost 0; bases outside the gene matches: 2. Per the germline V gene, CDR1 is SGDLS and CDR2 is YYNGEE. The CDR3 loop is CASSVGGNSYEQYF. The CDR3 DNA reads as TGTGCCAGCAGCGTGGGAGGGAACTCCTACGAGCAGTACTTC.

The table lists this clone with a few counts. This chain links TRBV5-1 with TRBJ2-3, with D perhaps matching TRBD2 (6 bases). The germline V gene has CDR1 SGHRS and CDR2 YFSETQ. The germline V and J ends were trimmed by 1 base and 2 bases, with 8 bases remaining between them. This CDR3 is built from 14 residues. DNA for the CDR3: TGCGCCAGCAGCTTGAGCGGGTACACAGATACGCAGTATTTT. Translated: CASSLSGYTDTQYF.

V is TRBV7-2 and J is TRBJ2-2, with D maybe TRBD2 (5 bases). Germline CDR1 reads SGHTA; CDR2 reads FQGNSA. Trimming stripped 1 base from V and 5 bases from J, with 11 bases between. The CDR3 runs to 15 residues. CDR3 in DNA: TGTGCCAGCAGCTTAGGCAGGCGGGTGACCGGGGAGCTGTTTTTT. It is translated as CASSLGRRVTGELFF. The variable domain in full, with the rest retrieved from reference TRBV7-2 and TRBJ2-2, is GAGVSQSPSNKVTEKGKDVELRCDPISGHTALYWYRQSLGQGLEFLIYFQGNSAPDKSGLPSDRFSAERTGGSVSTLTIQRTQQEDSAVYLCASSLGRRVTGELFFGEGSRLTVL.

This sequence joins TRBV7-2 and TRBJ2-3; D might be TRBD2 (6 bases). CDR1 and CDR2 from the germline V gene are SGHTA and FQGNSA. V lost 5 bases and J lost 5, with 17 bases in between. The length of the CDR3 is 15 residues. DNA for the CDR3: TGTGCCAGCAGCCCCGGGCCCGGGAGAGGAGATACGCAGTATTTT. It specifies CASSPGPGRGDTQYF.

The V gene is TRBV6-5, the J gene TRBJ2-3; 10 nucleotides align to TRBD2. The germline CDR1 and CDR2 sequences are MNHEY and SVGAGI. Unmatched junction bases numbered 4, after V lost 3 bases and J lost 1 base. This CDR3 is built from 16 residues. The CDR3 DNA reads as TGTGCCAGCAGTTATACCGGGACTAGCGGCACAGATACGCAGTATTTT. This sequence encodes CASSYTGTSGTDTQYF.

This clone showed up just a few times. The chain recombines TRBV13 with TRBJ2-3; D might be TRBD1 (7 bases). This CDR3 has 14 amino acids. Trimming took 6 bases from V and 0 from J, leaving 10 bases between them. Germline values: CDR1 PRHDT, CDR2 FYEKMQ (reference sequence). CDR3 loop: CASRQGTSTDTQYF. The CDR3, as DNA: TGTGCCAGCAGACAGGGGACTAGCACAGATACGCAGTATTTT. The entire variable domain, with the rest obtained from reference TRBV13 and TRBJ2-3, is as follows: AAGVIQSPRHLIKEKRETATLKCYPIPRHDTVYWYQQGPGQDPQFLISFYEKMQSDKGSIPDRFSAQQFSDYHSELNMSSLELGDSALYFCASRQGTSTDTQYFGPGTRLTVL.

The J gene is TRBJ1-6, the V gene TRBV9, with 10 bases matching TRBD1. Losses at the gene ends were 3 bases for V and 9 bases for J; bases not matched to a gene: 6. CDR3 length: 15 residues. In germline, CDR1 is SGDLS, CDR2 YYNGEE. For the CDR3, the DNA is TGTGCCAGCAGCGAACGTAGGGACAGGGGTTCACCCCTCCACTTT. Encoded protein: CASSERRDRGSPLHF.

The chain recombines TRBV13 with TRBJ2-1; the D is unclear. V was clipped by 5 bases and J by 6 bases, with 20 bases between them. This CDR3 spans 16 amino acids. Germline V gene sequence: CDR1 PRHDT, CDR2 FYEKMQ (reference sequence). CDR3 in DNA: TGTGCCAGCAGCCTCGAGACACTCTACAACTCCAATGAGCAGTTCTTC. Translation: CASSLETLYNSNEQFF.

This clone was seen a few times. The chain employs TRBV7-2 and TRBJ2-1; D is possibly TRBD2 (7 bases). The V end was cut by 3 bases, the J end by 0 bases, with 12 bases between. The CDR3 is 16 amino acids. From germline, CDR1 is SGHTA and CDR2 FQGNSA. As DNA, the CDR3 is TGTGCCAGCAGCTTGCGGGGGCGAAGCTCCTACAATGAGCAGTTCTTC. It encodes CASSLRGRSSYNEQFF. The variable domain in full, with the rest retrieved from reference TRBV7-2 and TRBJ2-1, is GAGVSQSPSNKVTEKGKDVELRCDPISGHTALYWYRQSLGQGLEFLIYFQGNSAPDKSGLPSDRFSAERTGGSVSTLTIQRTQQEDSAVYLCASSLRGRSSYNEQFFGPGTRLTVL.